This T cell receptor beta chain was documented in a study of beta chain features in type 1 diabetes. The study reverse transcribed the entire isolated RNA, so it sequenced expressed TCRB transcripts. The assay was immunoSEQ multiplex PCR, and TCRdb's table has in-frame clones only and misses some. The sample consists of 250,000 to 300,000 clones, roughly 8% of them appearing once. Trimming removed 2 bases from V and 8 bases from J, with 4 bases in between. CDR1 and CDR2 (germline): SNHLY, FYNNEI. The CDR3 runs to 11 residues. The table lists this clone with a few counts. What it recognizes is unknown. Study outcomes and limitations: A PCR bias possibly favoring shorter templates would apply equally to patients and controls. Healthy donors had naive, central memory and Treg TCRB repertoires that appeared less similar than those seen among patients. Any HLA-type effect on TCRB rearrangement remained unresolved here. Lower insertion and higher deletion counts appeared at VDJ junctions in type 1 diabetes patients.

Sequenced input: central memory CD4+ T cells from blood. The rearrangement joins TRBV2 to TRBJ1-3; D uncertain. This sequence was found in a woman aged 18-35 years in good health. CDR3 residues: CASSEWDTIYF. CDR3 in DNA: TGTGCCAGCAGTGAATGGGACACCATATATTTT. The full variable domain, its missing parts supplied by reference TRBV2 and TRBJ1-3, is EPEVTQTPSHQVTQMGQEVILRCVPISNHLYFYWYRQILGQKVEFLVSFYNNEISEKSEIFDDQFSVERPDGSNFTLKIRSTKLEDSAMYFCASSEWDTIYFGEGSWLTVV.